The T cell receptor beta chain described here comes from a study of cytomegalovirus exposure and HLA in healthy donors. Study conclusions and caveats: In the analysis, some V segments, TRBV6-2 and TRBV6-3 included, were excluded as indistinguishable.

As concerns this clone: The antigen remains undetermined.

PCR employed 60 Vbeta and 13 Jbeta primers. Some clones are missing from TCRdb's copy, which holds only in-frame ones; the method was immunoSEQ multiplex PCR. The repertoire holds some 150,000 clones, with 70% to 80% as singletons. V trimming: 0 bases; J trimming: 3 bases; junction bases outside the gene matches: 19. The CDR3 has 21 amino acids. Germline CDR1 ENHRY, CDR2 SYGVKD. The gene calls are TRBV10-3 and TRBJ2-3, with 9 bases identical to TRBD2. This clonotype originated in a female donor in good health and CMV-seronegative. Sequenced sample: PBMCs. The CDR3 reads CAISESFSYLTSGGKTDTQYF. The CDR3, as DNA: TGTGCCATCAGTGAGTCTTTTTCCTATTTGACCAGCGGGGGGAAGACAGATACGCAGTATTTT.